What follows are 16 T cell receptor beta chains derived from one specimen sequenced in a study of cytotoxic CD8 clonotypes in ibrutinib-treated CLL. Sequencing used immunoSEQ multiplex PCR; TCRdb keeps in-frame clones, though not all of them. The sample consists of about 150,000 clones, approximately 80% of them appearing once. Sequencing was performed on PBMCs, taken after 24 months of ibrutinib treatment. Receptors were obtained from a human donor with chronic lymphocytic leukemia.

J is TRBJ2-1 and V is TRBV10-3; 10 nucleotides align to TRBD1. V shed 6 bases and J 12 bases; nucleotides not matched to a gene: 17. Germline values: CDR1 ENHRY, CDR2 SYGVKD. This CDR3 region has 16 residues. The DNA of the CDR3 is TGTGCCATCAGCCTGGACAGGGGGGATGGACCCGGTGGGCAGTTCTTC. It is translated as CAISLDRGDGPGGQFF.

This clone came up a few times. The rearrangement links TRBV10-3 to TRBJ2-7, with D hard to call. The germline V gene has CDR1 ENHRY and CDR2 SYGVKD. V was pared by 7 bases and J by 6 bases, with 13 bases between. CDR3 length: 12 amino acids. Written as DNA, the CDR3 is TGTGCCATCATGGGTACGGCTGGCGAGCAGTACTTC. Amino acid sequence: CAIMGTAGEQYF.

The CDR3 spells CASRGREWGTDTQYF. CDR3 DNA: TGTGCCAGCCGGGGGCGGGAGTGGGGCACAGATACGCAGTATTTT. V is TRBV19 and J is TRBJ2-3; a possible D gene is TRBD2 (7 bases). The CDR3 spans 15 residues. The germline V gene encodes CDR1 LNHDA and CDR2 SQIVND (reference sequence). Trimming took off 9 bases at V and 1 base at J, with 17 bases between the two ends.

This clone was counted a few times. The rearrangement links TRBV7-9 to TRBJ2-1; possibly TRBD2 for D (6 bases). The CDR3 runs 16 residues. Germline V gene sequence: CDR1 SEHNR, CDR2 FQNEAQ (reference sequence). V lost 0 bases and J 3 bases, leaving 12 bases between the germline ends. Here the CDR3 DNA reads TGTGCCAGCAGCTTAGCCGTCGGGGGAATCTACAATGAGCAGTTCTTC. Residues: CASSLAVGGIYNEQFF. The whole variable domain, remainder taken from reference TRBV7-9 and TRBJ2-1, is DTGVSQNPRHKITKRGQNVTFRCDPISEHNRLYWYRQTLGQGPEFLTYFQNEAQLEKSRLLSDRFSAERPKGSFSTLEIQRTEQGDSAMYLCASSLAVGGIYNEQFFGPGTRLTVL.

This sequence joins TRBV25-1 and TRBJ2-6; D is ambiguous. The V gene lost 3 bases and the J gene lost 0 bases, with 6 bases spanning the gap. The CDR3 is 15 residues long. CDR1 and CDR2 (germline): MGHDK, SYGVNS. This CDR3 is CASSDWGSGANVLTF. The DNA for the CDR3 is TGTGCCAGCAGTGATTGGGGCTCTGGGGCCAACGTCCTGACTTTC.

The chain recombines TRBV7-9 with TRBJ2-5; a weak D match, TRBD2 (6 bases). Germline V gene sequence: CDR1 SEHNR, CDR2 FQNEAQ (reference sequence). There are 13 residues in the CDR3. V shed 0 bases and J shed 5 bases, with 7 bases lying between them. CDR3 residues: CASSLAGGETQYF. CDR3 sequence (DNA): TGTGCCAGCAGCTTAGCGGGAGGCGAGACCCAGTACTTC. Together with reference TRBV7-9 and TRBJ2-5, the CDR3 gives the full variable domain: DTGVSQNPRHKITKRGQNVTFRCDPISEHNRLYWYRQTLGQGPEFLTYFQNEAQLEKSRLLSDRFSAERPKGSFSTLEIQRTEQGDSAMYLCASSLAGGETQYFGPGTRLLVL.

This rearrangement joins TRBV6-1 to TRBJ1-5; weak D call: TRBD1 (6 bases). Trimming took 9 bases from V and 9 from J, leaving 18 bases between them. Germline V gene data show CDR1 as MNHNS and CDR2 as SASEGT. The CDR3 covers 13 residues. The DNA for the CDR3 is TGTGCCAGTAAGCTCATGGGGGCAAGGCCCCAGCATTTT. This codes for CASKLMGARPQHF.

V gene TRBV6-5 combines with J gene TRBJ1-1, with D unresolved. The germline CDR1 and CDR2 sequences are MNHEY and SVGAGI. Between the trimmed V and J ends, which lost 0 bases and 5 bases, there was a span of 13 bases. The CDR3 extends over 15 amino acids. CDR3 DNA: TGTGCCAGCAGTTACTCACAAGTATCGGGGACTGAAGCTTTCTTT. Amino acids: CASSYSQVSGTEAFF.

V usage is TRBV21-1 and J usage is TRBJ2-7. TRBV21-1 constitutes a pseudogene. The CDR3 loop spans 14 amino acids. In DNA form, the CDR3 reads TGTGCCAGCAGCCCCGGGCCCCGGTTTGGAGAGCAGTACTTC. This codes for CASSPGPRFGEQYF.

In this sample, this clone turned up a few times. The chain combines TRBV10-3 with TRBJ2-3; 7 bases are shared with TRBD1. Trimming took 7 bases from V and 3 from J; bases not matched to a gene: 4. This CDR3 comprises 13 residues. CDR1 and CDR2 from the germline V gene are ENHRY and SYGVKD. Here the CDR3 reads CAITRDRTDTQYF. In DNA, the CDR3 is TGTGCCATCACCCGGGACAGAACAGATACGCAGTATTTT.

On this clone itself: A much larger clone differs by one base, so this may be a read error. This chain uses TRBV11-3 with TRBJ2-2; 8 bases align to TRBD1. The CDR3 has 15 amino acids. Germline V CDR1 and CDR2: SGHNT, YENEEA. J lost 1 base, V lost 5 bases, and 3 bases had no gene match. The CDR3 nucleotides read TGTGCCAGCAGCCCCGGGACAGGGAACACCGGGGAGCTGTTTTTT. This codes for CASSPGTGNTGELFF.

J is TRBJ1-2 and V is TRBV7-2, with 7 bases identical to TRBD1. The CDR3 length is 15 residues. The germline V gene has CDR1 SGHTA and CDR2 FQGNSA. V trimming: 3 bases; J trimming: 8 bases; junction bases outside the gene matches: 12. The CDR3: CASSLDPTGSGGYTF. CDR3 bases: TGTGCCAGCAGCTTGGACCCGACAGGGTCAGGCGGCTACACCTTC.

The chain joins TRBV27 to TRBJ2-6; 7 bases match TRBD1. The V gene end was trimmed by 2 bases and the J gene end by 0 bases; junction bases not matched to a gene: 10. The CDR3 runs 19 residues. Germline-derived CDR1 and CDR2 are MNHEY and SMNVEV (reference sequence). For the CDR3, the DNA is TGTGCCAGCAGTTTAACCCCGGACAGGACCCGCTCTGGGGCCAACGTCCTGACTTTC. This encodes CASSLTPDRTRSGANVLTF.

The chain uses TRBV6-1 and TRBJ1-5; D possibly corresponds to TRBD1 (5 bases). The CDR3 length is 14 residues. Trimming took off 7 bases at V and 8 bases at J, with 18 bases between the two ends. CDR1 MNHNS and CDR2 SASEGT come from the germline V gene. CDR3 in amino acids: CASTRGEPEEPQHF. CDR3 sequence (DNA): TGTGCCAGCACCCGGGGGGAGCCCGAGGAGCCCCAGCATTTT.

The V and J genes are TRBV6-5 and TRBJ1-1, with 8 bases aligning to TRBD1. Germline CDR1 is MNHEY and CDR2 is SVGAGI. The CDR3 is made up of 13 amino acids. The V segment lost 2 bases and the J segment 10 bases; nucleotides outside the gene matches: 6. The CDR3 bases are TGTGCCAGCAGTTACCAGGACAGGGCGGGAGCTTTCTTT. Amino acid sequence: CASSYQDRAGAFF.

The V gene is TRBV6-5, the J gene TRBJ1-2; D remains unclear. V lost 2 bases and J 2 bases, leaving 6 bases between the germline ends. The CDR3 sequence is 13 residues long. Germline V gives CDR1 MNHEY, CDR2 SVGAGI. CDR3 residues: CASSYSLNYGYTF. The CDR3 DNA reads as TGTGCCAGCAGTTACAGTTTGAACTATGGCTACACCTTC.